This T cell receptor (beta chain) was documented in a study of T cell clones after liver transplantation. For the study at large: TCRbeta sequencing after a pre-transplant mixed lymphocyte reaction identified graft-donor-reactive clones, later tracked in post-transplant blood. Study results and caveats: Donor-reactive sequences fell more than third party-reactive ones, suggesting partial deletion.

Profiled with immunoSEQ multiplex PCR; TCRdb holds only in-frame clones, not every one. Among around 19,000 clones listed, approximately 89% were seen once. Trimming pared 1 base from V and 1 base from J, leaving 4 bases between. The CDR3 is made up of 13 amino acids. Comments on this clone: The antigen remains undetermined.

Here the sequenced sample was CD8+ T cells from blood, taken before liver transplant. The source is a human donor who received a liver transplant. The chain recombines TRBV23-1 with TRBJ1-1; D remains ambiguous. TRBV23-1 counts as an open reading frame of uncertain function. The CDR3 nucleotides are TGCGCCAGCAGTCAATGTGGGAACACTGAAGCTTTCTTT. Protein: CASSQCGNTEAFF.